This T cell receptor (beta chain) is from a study of blood T cell repertoires in COVID-19. In the study overall: The study drew acute and convalescent COVID-19 samples from the United States, Italy and Spain. Sources were T cells, B-cell-depleted T cells, or PBMCs; the material itself was cDNA or gDNA.

The CDR3 is 14 residues long. V lost 8 bases and J 2 bases, leaving 16 bases between the germline ends. Germline assignment: CDR1 MDHEN and CDR2 SYDVKM. Original processing notes: The authors estimated nucleated cell counts from reference gene primer amplification. Here immunoSEQ multiplex PCR was the method, and the copy in TCRdb shows in-frame clones only, minus some. The V and J calls and clone size were taken over from that table, and D and trimming were inferred from the DNA. The sample lists a few hundred thousand clones; around 80% were seen once. Sequencing was done on a sample of peripheral blood. This chain connects TRBV28 to TRBJ2-7; weak D call: TRBD1 (7 bases). The TCR comes from a woman aged 80 or over with active or convalescent COVID-19. CDR3 protein: CASGGDSRPYEQYF. As DNA, the CDR3 is TGTGCCAGCGGCGGGGACAGCCGACCCTACGAGCAGTACTTC. Filled out from reference TRBV28 and TRBJ2-7, the complete variable domain reads DVKVTQSSRYLVKRTGEKVFLECVQDMDHENMFWYRQDPGLGLRLIYFSYDVKMKEKGDIPEGYSVSREKKERFSLILESASTNQTSMYLCASGGDSRPYEQYFGPGTRLTVT.